The 20 T cell receptor beta chains given below trace back to one sample, sequenced in a study of blood T cell repertoires in COVID-19. The data were produced by immunoSEQ multiplex PCR, yet TCRdb's version contains in-frame clones alone and is incomplete. In the table there are about 200,000 clones, about nine tenths of which are singletons. The sequenced material came from peripheral blood. Every receptor here comes from a man between 18 and 29 years old with active or convalescent COVID-19.

The chain joins TRBV18 to TRBJ2-1; 15 bases map to TRBD2. The germline gives CDR1 KGHSH, CDR2 LQKENI. The CDR3 sequence is 17 residues long. With V trimmed by 4 bases and J by 5 bases, 6 bases remained unmatched. The DNA for the CDR3 is TGTGCCAGCTCACTAACCGGGACTAGCGGGGGGAACAATGAGCAGTTCTTC. It specifies CASSLTGTSGGNNEQFF.

This clone was found once. The J gene is TRBJ2-5, the V gene TRBV6-5; tentatively, D is TRBD1 (5 bases). V was trimmed by 8 bases and J by 5 bases, leaving 15 bases between them. CDR3 length: 13 residues. Germline V CDR1 and CDR2: MNHEY, SVGAGI. Written as DNA, the CDR3 is TGTGCCAGCGGCGGATCCAGGGCGGAGACCCAGTACTTC. This sequence encodes CASGGSRAETQYF.

The sample holds one count of this clone. The gene calls are TRBV5-4 and TRBJ2-3, with D possibly TRBD1 on 6 matching bases. V was cut by 0 bases and J by 4 bases, with 9 bases left in between. The CDR3 consists of 14 residues. Germline CDR1 is SGHNT and CDR2 is YYREEE (reference sequence). CDR3 nucleotides: TGTGCCAGCAGCTTGGACAGGGCCGCAGATACGCAGTATTTT. Protein: CASSLDRAADTQYF.

The genes are TRBV5-1 and TRBJ2-5; TRBD2 matches at 7 bases. The CDR3 totals 16 residues. Germline trimming cut 0 bases from V and 2 bases from J; bases unmatched to any gene: 7. Germline values: CDR1 SGHRS, CDR2 YFSETQ. CDR3 loop: CASSLGPSGTQETQYF. The CDR3 DNA is TGCGCCAGCAGCTTGGGGCCTAGCGGAACTCAAGAGACCCAGTACTTC.

J is TRBJ1-1 and V is TRBV11-3; possible D gene TRBD1, 6 bases. The CDR3 is 14 amino acids. In germline, CDR1 is SGHNT, CDR2 YENEEA. The V end lost 4 bases, the J end lost 8 bases, and 17 bases lay between the germline ends. CDR3 sequence reads: CASSSRAAGAEAFF. CDR3 bases: TGTGCCAGCAGCTCGAGAGCGGCGGGGGCCGAAGCTTTCTTT.

The V and J genes are TRBV21-1 and TRBJ1-1; the table's D gene call, TRBD1, was not cross checked with the DNA. TRBV21-1 is given as a pseudogene. The CDR3 consists of 14 residues. The CDR3 DNA sequence: TGTGCCAGCACCCACAGGGGGTTTAACACTGAAGCTTTCTTT. Translation gives CASTHRGFNTEAFF.

The chain links TRBV7-2 to TRBJ2-6; weak D call: TRBD1 (6 bases). Germline V gene sequence: CDR1 SGHTA, CDR2 FQGNSA. The CDR3 length is 15 residues. V shed 5 bases and J shed 1 base, with 9 bases lying between them. CDR3 amino acids: CASSIQGSGANVLTF. The CDR3 DNA reads as TGTGCCAGCAGCATTCAGGGGTCTGGGGCCAACGTCCTGACTTTC.

This rearrangement joins TRBV9 to TRBJ2-1; 9 bases match TRBD1. The V gene end was trimmed by 3 bases and the J gene end by 5 bases; junction bases not matched to a gene: 6. This CDR3 spans 15 amino acids. Germline CDR1 reads SGDLS; CDR2 reads YYNGEE. The CDR3 bases are TGTGCCAGCAGCGGACCGGGACAGGGAAACAATGAGCAGTTCTTC. Translating gives CASSGPGQGNNEQFF.

The chain has TRBV29-1 and TRBJ2-5; TRBD2 aligns across 8 bases. CDR3 length: 12 residues. From germline, CDR1 is SQVTM and CDR2 ANQGSEA. V shed 0 bases and J 9 bases; nucleotides not matched to a gene: 3. Written as DNA, the CDR3 is TGCAGCGTTGAAGATGGAGCGGGGGCCCAGTACTTC. Protein sequence: CSVEDGAGAQYF.

V is TRBV2 and J is TRBJ1-4; TRBD1 matches at 7 bases. Per germline, CDR1 SNHLY and CDR2 FYNNEI. The CDR3 has 14 amino acids. V was pared by 6 bases and J by 5 bases, with 6 bases of the junction left unmatched. The CDR3, as DNA: TGTGCCAGCAGGAACCGGGACAGAAATGAAAAACTGTTTTTT. This codes for CASRNRDRNEKLFF.

The chain carries TRBV6-6 and TRBJ2-2, with D maybe TRBD2 (5 bases). This CDR3 region has 15 residues. Trimming cost V 5 bases and J 8 bases, with 18 bases left between them. Germline V lookup: CDR1 MNHNY, CDR2 SVGAGI (reference sequence). The DNA of the CDR3 is TGTGCCAGCAGTCCGGGAATTCTTCTGGGGGGGGAGCTGTTTTTT. Translated, it gives CASSPGILLGGELFF.

This chain joins TRBV6-2 or TRBV6-3 and TRBJ2-1; 11 positions agree with TRBD2. The junction had 9 bases not matched to a gene; V was cut back by 4 bases and J by 7 bases. This CDR3 is built from 16 residues. Germline CDR1 and CDR2: MNHEY and SVGEGT. CDR3 coding DNA: TGTGCCAGCAGTTTCTCCGGGACTAGCGGAGGGAATGAGCAGTTCTTC. Protein: CASSFSGTSGGNEQFF.

This rearrangement joins TRBV14 to TRBJ2-3; 11 bases are shared with TRBD2. The CDR3 contains 16 residues. Germline V CDR1 and CDR2: SGHDN, FVKESK. J was trimmed by 4 bases and V by 2 bases; bases with no gene match: 5. The CDR3 bases are TGTGCCAGCAGCCAAAGTAGCGGGAGGGCGGCAGATACGCAGTATTTT. Amino acid sequence: CASSQSSGRAADTQYF.

Worth noting for this clone: Other DNA variants within this sample encode the same CDR3. This chain links TRBV7-2 with TRBJ1-1; D is unclear. This CDR3 is 14 amino acids long. V lost 1 base, J lost 1 base, and 7 bases lay in between. Germline V gene sequence: CDR1 SGHTA, CDR2 FQGNSA. CDR3 sequence reads: CASSLGGWNTEAFF. The CDR3 coding sequence is TGTGCCAGCAGCTTAGGAGGGTGGAACACTGAAGCTTTCTTT.

CDR3 coding DNA: TGTGCCAGTAGTATAGGACAGGGGGCGTTCTACGAGCAGTACTTC. It codes for CASSIGQGAFYEQYF. J is TRBJ2-7 and V is TRBV19; TRBD1 agrees at 10 bases. Per the germline V gene, CDR1 is LNHDA and CDR2 is SQIVND (reference sequence). The CDR3 has 15 residues. V lost 1 base and J lost 3; bases outside the gene matches: 3.

The rearrangement joins TRBV12-3 or TRBV12-4 to TRBJ1-5; tentatively, D is TRBD1 (5 bases). The CDR3 has 13 amino acids. Between the trimmed V and J ends, which lost 3 bases and 5 bases, there was a span of 8 bases. As DNA, the CDR3 is TGTGCCAGCAGTTTTCTGGGGCATCAGCCCCAGCATTTT. Translated, it gives CASSFLGHQPQHF.

The rearrangement joins TRBV19 to TRBJ1-6, with a tentative D call TRBD1 (5 bases). CDR3 length equals 15 residues. Per germline, CDR1 LNHDA and CDR2 SQIVND (reference sequence). Trimming took off 9 bases at V and 0 bases at J, with 12 bases between the two ends. CDR3 bases: TGTGCCAGCTCTTCGACAGACTCCTATAATTCACCCCTCCACTTT. The encoded protein is CASSSTDSYNSPLHF.

This clone was counted a single time. The V gene is TRBV19, the J gene TRBJ1-4; TRBD1 aligns across 11 bases. This CDR3 spans 14 amino acids. Germline trimming cut 7 bases from V and 8 bases from J; bases unmatched to any gene: 6. Germline loops: CDR1 LNHDA, CDR2 SQIVND (reference sequence). The chain's CDR3 is CASTEDRGREKLFF. The CDR3 DNA sequence: TGTGCCAGTACCGAGGACAGGGGGCGGGAAAAACTGTTTTTT. The whole variable domain, remainder taken from reference TRBV19 and TRBJ1-4, is DGGITQSPKYLFRKEGQNVTLSCEQNLNHDAMYWYRQDPGQGLRLIYYSQIVNDFQKGDIAEGYSVSREKKESFPLTVTSAQKNPTAFYLCASTEDRGREKLFFGSGTQLSVL.

The chain carries TRBV3-1 (or the pseudogene TRBV3-2) and TRBJ2-7; 12 bases are shared with TRBD1. Per germline, CDR1 LGHDT and CDR2 YNNKEL (reference sequence). Trimming took 0 bases from V and 4 from J; bases not matched to a gene: 13. The CDR3 totals 19 residues. The CDR3 bases are TGTGCCAGCAGCCAAGAACCCGGGACAGGGGGCCGGGCTAGTTACGAGCAGTACTTC. This encodes CASSQEPGTGGRASYEQYF.

This clone was counted a single time. The chain employs TRBV5-1 and TRBJ2-7, with 11 nucleotides matching TRBD1. The V segment lost 4 bases and the J segment 4 bases; nucleotides outside the gene matches: 10. The CDR3 is 16 residues long. Germline CDR1 is SGHRS and CDR2 is YFSETQ. The CDR3 here is CASSGTGTGGKYEQYF. Here the CDR3 DNA reads TGCGCCAGCAGCGGGACCGGGACAGGGGGTAAATACGAGCAGTACTTC. Using reference TRBV5-1 and TRBJ2-7 for the parts outside the CDR3, the full variable domain is KAGVTQTPRYLIKTRGQQVTLSCSPISGHRSVSWYQQTPGQGLQFLFEYFSETQRNKGNFPGRFSGRQFSNSRSEMNVSTLELGDSALYLCASSGTGTGGKYEQYFGPGTRLTVT.